This paragraph covers one T cell receptor (beta chain) sequence. Its specificity is not known. The sample originates from a study of radiotherapy plus CTLA-4 blockade in lung cancer. Looking at the study overall: Across the patients, objective responses occurred in more than 15%, and disease control in under 40%. Broader study findings: In blood, tumor-derived TCR clones expanded after radiotherapy plus ipilimumab. Best predicting response, reportedly, were early blood T cell clone dynamics, with interferon-beta.

TCRdb's table, derived via immunoSEQ multiplex PCR, lists solely in-frame clones and lacks some. The profile shows about 60,000 clones, over 70% of them singletons. Unmatched junction bases numbered 13, after V lost 4 bases and J lost 10 bases. The CDR3 length is 16 residues. In germline, CDR1 is SGDLS, CDR2 YYNGEE. It was focal radiation plus CTLA-4 blockade with ipilimumab that patients with chemo-refractory metastatic non-small-cell lung cancer received. The sequence was collected from a human donor with non-small cell lung cancer who had a partial response to radiotherapy plus ipilimumab. The material was peripheral blood, obtained from a patient treated with radiotherapy plus ipilimumab. The J gene is TRBJ2-1, the V gene TRBV9, with 11 bases matching TRBD2. The CDR3 region is CASSPWGSGGAEEQFF. DNA for the CDR3: TGTGCCAGCAGCCCCTGGGGTAGCGGGGGGGCCGAAGAGCAGTTCTTC.